This TCR beta chain was sequenced during a study of T cells in Graves' hyperthyroidism and ophthalmopathy. Study-level information: Peripheral blood was secured at the point of initial diagnosis, before any treatment.

The sample holds many counts of this clonotype. Uncontrolled infection, other autoimmune disease, pregnancy or lactation excluded patients. Orbital computed tomography, thyroid ultrasound, serum thyroxine and TRAb, and clinical symptoms together informed the diagnoses. The blood sample predates any ophthalmopathy symptoms, coming from first hyperthyroidism diagnosis. It was RNA transcripts that yielded the amplified TCR beta CDR3 regions. The study used the HTBI primer set for a first-round RT-PCR of the TCR CDR3. Each CDR3 protein is one row after TCRdb ran MiXCR on the multiplex PCR reads. The repertoire holds approximately 600,000 distinct CDR3 sequences, with approximately 13% as singletons. Sequencing input: blood. The TCR originated in a woman younger than 45 with Graves' hyperthyroidism that later progressed to Graves' ophthalmopathy.

CDR3 region: CASSSRRGTEAFF. Written as DNA, the CDR3 is TGTGCCAGCAGCTCCCGTAGGGGCACTGAAGCTTTCTTT. The chain couples TRBV6-1 to TRBJ1-1, with D perhaps matching TRBD1 (5 bases). Germline loops: CDR1 MNHNS, CDR2 SASEGT. The CDR3 extends over 13 amino acids. Trimming stripped 6 bases from V and 4 bases from J, with 12 bases between.